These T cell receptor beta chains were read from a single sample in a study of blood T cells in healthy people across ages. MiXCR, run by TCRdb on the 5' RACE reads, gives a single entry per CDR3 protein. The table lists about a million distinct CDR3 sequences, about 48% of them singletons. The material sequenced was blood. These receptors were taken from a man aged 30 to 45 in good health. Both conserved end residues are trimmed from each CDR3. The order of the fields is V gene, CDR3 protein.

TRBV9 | ASSESGGAWDTQY
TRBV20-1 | SARESYRVLGSPLH
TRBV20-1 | SARVPTYDTQY
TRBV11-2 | ASSRTVNSPLH
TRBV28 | ASSPPGGGVYEQY
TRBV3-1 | ASSQVRPNNEQF
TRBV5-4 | ASSHSGGADEQF
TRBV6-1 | TSSEGGGTLAEAF
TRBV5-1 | ASDSEGKETQY
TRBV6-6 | ASRARVAPLH
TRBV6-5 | ASSYSGHPNSNTEAF
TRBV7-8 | ASSLSPGGETQY
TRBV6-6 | ASSYSTQTNSPLH
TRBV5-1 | ASSLVGGDIQPQH
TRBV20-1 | SATPGQGARNIQY
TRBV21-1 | ASSNSATDTGISNQPQH
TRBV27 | ASRKLAGIYTQY
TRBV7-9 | ASSYAQMGAF
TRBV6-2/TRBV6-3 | ASSLTAGQETQY
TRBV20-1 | SASVASGGSSSYNEQF
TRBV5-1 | ASSLGQGREQY
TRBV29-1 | SSRASTDTQY
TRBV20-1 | SANTEAF
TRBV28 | ASTMTGNYGYT
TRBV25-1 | ASSLNRGAYEQY
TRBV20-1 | SGALEDKNIQY
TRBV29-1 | SVMATDTQY
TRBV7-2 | ASSLVAGSQH
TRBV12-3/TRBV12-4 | ASHKQGRLYNEQF
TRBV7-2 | ASSRADGDTWSNQPQH
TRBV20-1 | SASGISETYNEQF
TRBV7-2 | ASSLGQNTEAF
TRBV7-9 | ASSLGQGIIEAF
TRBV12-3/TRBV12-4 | ATKRGGYNEQF
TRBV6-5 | ASRRGTSGYNEQY
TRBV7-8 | ASNAGNNYGYT
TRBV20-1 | SASARDRLAKNIQY
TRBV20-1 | STLEGGYT
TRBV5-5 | ASSLLRGSAHEQY
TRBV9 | ASIGPRYNEQF
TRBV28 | ASSVRPEGDNGYT
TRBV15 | ATSKTLGETQY
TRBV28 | ASSLSVVRTDTQY
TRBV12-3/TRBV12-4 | ASSFKRGSYQETQY
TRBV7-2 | ASSLCGRLPRIQY
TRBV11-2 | ASITLAGRYNEQF
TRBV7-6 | ASSLAGDGFYEQY
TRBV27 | ASSVQGTNYGYT
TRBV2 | ASSKQGGRTDTQY
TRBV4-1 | ASRPRQGSSPLH
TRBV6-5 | ASSLQGVQDGYT
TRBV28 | ASSLSPTGIGQPQH
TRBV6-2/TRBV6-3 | ASSYPTGGPSEQF
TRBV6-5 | ASSSGGVGKNIQY
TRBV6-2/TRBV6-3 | ASSYGWWEQY